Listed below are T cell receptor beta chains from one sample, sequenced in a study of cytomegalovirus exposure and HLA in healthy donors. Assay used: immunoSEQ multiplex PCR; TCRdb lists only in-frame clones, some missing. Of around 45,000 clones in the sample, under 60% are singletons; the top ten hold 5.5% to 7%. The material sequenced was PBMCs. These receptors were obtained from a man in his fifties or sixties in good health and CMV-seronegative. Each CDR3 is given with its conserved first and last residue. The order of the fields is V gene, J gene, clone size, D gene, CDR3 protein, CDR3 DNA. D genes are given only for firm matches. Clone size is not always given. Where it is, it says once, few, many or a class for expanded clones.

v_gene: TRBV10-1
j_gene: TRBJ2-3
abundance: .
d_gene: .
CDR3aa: CASSAISPDTQYF
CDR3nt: TGCGCCAGCAGTGCAATTAGCCCAGATACGCAGTATTTT

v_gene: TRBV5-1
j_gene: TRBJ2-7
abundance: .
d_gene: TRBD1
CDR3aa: CASRDSPYEQYF
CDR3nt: TGCGCCAGCCGGGACAGTCCCTACGAGCAGTACTTC

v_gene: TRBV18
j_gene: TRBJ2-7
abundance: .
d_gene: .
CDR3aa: CASSPTRSPTYEQYF
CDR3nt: TGTGCCAGCTCACCCACTAGAAGCCCCACCTACGAGCAGTACTTC

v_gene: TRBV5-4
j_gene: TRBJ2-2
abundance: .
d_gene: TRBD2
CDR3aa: CASSRRTSGLTGELFF
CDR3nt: TGTGCCAGCAGCCGCCGGACTAGCGGCCTCACCGGGGAGCTGTTTTTT

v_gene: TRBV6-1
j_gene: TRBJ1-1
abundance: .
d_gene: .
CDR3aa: CASSPSGGGTEAFF
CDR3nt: TGTGCCAGCAGTCCTTCCGGAGGTGGCACTGAAGCTTTCTTT

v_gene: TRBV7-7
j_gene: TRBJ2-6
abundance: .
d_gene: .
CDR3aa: CASSPTGANVLTF
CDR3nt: TGTGCCAGCAGCCCGACAGGGGCCAACGTCCTGACTTTC

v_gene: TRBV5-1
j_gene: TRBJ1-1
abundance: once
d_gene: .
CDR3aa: CASSLAMGGEAFF
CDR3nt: TGCGCCAGCAGCTTGGCGATGGGGGGGGAAGCTTTCTTT

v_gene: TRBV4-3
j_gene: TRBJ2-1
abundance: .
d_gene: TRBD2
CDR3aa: CANHSGLAGDLDEQFF
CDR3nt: TGCGCCAACCACTCGGGACTAGCGGGGGACTTAGATGAGCAGTTCTTC

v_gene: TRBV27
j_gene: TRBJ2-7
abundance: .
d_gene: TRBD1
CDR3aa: CASSFGDRAHEQYF
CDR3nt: TGTGCCAGCAGTTTCGGGGACAGGGCCCACGAGCAGTACTTC

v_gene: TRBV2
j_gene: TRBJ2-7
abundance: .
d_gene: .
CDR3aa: CASILAKAYEQYF
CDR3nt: TGTGCCAGCATACTTGCCAAAGCCTACGAGCAGTACTTC

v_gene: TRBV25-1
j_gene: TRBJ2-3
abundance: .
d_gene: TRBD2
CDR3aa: CASSASGRLYF
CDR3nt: TGTGCCAGCAGTGCTAGCGGGAGGCTGTATTTT

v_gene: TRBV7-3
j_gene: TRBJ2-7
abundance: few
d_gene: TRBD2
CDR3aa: CASSSSGSSSEQYF
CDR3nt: TGTGCCAGCAGCTCTAGCGGGAGCTCCTCCGAGCAGTACTTC

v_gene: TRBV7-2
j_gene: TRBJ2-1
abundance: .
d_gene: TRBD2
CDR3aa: CASGPNKAGQQFF
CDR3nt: TGTGCCAGCGGCCCAAATAAAGCGGGACAGCAGTTCTTC

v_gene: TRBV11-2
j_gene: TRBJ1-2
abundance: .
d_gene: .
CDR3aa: CASSLDRFNYGYTF
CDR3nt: TGTGCCAGCAGCTTAGACAGGTTTAACTATGGCTACACCTTC

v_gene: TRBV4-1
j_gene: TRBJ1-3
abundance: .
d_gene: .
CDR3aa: CASSQVQESRNTIYF
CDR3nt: TGCGCCAGCAGCCAAGTACAGGAGTCAAGAAACACCATATATTTT

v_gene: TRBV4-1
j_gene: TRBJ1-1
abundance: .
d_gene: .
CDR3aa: CASSQGLGAEAFF
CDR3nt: TGCGCCAGCAGCCAAGGTCTCGGTGCTGAAGCTTTCTTT

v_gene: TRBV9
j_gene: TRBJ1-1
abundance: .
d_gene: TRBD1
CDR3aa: CASSVGDRATEAFF
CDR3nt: TGTGCCAGCAGCGTAGGGGACAGGGCTACTGAAGCTTTCTTT

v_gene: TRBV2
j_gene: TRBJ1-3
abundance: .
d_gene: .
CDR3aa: CASSADIRMDF
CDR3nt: TGTGCCAGCAGCGCCGACATCCGGATGGATTTT

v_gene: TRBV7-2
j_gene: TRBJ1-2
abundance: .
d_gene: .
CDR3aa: CASSARVDPTNYGYTF
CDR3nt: TGTGCCAGCAGCGCGAGGGTAGACCCTACTAACTATGGCTACACCTTC

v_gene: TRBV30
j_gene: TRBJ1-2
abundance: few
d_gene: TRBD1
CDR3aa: CAWSVQGAAGYTF
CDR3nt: TGTGCCTGGAGTGTACAGGGGGCGGCTGGCTACACCTTC

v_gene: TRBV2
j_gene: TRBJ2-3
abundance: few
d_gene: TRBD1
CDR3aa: CASSVPTGAVTDTQYF
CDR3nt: TGTGCCAGCAGTGTCCCGACAGGGGCGGTTACAGATACGCAGTATTTT

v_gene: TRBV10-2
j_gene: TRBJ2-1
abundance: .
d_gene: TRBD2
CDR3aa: CASRGTSEHNEQFF
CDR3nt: TGCGCCAGCAGGGGGACTAGCGAACACAATGAGCAGTTCTTC

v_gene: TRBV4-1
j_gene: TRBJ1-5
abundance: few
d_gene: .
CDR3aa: CASSVREYSNQPQHF
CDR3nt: TGCGCCAGCAGCGTTCGGGAATATAGCAATCAGCCCCAGCATTTT

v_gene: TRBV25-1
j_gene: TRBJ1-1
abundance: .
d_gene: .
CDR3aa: CASTLAGANTEAFF
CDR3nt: TGTGCCAGCACGCTTGCAGGGGCGAACACTGAAGCTTTCTTT

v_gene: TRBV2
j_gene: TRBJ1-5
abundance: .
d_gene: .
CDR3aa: CASITQGTSNQPQHF
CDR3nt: TGTGCCAGCATTACACAGGGTACCAGCAATCAGCCCCAGCATTTT

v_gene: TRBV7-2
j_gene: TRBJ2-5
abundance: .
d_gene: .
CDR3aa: CASSFTGIEGETQYF
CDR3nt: TGTGCCAGCAGCTTCACGGGGATTGAAGGGGAGACCCAGTACTTC

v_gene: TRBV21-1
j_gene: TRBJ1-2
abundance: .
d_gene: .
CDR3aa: CASSAYRKVWGYTF
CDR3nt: TGTGCCAGCAGCGCCTACAGGAAAGTCTGGGGCTACACCTTC

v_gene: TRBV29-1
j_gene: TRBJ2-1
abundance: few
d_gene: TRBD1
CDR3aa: CSVRDRGYDNEQFF
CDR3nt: TGCAGCGTCCGGGACAGGGGATACGACAATGAGCAGTTCTTC

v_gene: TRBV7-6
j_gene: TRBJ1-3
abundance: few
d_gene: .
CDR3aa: CASTLGGGNTIYF
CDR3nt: TGTGCCAGCACTCTCGGCGGGGGAAACACCATATATTTT

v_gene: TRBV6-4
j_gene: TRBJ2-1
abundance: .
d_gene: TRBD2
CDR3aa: CASSEAGGLEDEQFF
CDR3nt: TGTGCCAGCAGTGAGGCGGGAGGGCTTGAGGATGAGCAGTTCTTC

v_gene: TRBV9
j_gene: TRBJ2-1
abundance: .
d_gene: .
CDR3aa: CASSVGPKAGSNEQFF
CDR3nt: TGTGCCAGCAGCGTAGGTCCCAAGGCCGGGTCTAATGAGCAGTTCTTC

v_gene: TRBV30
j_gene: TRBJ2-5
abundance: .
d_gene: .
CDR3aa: CAWSVQQTQYF
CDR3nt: TGTGCCTGGAGTGTACAGCAGACCCAGTACTTC

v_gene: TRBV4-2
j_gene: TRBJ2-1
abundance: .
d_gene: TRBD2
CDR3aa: CASSPLNVFAGGLFFF
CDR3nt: TGTGCCAGCAGCCCACTGAATGTATTTGCGGGAGGGCTTTTCTTCTTC

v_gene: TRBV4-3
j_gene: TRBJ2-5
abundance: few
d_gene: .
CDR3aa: CASSQGLGAETQYF
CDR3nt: TGCGCCAGCAGCCAGGGACTCGGAGCAGAGACCCAGTACTTC

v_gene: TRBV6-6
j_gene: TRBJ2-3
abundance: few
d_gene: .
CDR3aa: CASSLQEPDTQYF
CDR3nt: TGTGCCAGCAGTTTACAGGAGCCAGATACGCAGTATTTT

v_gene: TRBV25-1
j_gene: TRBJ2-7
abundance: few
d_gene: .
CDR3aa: CASSPRQLYEQYF
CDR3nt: TGTGCCAGCAGTCCTCGACAACTTTACGAGCAGTACTTC

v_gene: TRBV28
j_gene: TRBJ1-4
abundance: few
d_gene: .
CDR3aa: CASSLAGVNEKLFF
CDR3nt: TGTGCCAGCAGTTTAGCAGGGGTTAATGAAAAACTGTTTTTT

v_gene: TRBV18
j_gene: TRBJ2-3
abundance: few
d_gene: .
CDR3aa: CASSPPARGDTQYF
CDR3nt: TGTGCCAGCTCACCACCGGCAAGGGGAGATACGCAGTATTTT

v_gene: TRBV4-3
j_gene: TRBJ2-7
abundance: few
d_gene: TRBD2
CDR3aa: CASSQALPGGPDEQYF
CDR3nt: TGCGCCAGCAGCCAAGCCCTCCCGGGAGGGCCAGACGAGCAGTACTTC

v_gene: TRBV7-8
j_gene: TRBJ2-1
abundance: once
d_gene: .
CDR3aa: CASSSEAYYNEQFF
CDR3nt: TGTGCCAGCAGCTCCGAGGCTTATTACAATGAGCAGTTCTTC

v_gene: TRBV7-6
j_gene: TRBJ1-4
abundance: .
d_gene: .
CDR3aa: CASSLRGGDEKLFF
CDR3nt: TGTGCCAGCAGCTTACGGGGGGGGGATGAAAAACTGTTTTTT

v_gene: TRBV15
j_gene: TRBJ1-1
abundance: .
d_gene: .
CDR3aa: CATSPQGFAAFF
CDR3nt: TGTGCCACCAGCCCCCAGGGGTTTGCGGCTTTCTTT

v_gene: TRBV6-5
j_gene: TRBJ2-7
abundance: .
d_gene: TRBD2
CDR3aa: CASSRTSGYEQYF
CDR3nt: TGTGCCAGCAGTCGGACTAGCGGCTACGAGCAGTACTTC

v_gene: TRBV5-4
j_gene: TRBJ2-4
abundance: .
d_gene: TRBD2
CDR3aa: CASFGTSGSLAKNIQYF
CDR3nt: TGTGCCAGCTTCGGGACTAGCGGATCTCTAGCCAAAAACATTCAGTACTTC

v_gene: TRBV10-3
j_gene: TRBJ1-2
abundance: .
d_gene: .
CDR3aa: CATLGRAEDGYTF
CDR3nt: TGTGCCACCTTGGGCAGGGCGGAAGATGGCTACACCTTC

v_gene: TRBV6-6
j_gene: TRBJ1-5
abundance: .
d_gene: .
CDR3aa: CASTAGDSNQPQHF
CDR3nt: TGTGCCAGCACCGCAGGGGATAGCAATCAGCCCCAGCATTTT

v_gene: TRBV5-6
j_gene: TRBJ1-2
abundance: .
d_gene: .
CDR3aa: CASRLQRGTSQGYTF
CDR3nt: TGTGCCAGCAGATTACAGCGGGGCACGAGTCAGGGCTACACCTTC

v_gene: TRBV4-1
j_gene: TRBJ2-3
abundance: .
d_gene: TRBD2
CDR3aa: CASSQDRLAGGTDTQYF
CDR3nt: TGCGCCAGCAGCCAAGATAGGCTAGCGGGAGGCACAGATACGCAGTATTTT

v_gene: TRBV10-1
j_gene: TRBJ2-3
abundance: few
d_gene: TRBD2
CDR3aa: CASSESSGADTQYF
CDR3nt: TGCGCCAGCAGTGAGTCGAGCGGGGCAGATACGCAGTATTTT

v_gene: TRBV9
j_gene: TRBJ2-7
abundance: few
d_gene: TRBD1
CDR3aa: CASSVLTGGEQYF
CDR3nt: TGTGCCAGCAGCGTTTTGACAGGGGGCGAGCAGTACTTC

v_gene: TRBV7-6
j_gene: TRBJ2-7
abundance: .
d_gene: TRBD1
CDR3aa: CASSLQGAYEQYF
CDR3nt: TGTGCCAGCAGCTTACAGGGGGCTTACGAGCAGTACTTC

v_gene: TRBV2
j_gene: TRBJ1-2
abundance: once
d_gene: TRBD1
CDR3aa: CASLPTGNYGYTF
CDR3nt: TGTGCCAGCCTCCCGACAGGGAACTATGGCTACACCTTC

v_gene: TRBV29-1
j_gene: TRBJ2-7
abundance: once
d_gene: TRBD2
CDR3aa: CSVSRGAGGGEQYF
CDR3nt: TGCAGCGTTTCGCGAGGAGCGGGAGGGGGAGAGCAGTACTTC

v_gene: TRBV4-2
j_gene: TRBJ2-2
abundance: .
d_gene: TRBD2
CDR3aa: CASSQVKSSGSRELFF
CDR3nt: TGTGCCAGCAGCCAAGTTAAATCTAGCGGGAGCCGGGAGCTGTTTTTT

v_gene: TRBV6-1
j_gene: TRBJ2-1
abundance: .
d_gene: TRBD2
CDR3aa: CASSVLAGGYEQFF
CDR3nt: TGTGCCAGCAGTGTACTAGCGGGAGGGTATGAGCAGTTCTTC